This T cell receptor (beta chain) was recovered during a study of blood T cell repertoires in COVID-19 (dated by TCRdb to about 2020). Context from the whole study: Collaborator samples came from the United States, Italy and Spain and covered acute and convalescent phases of COVID-19. Nearly every sample came with metadata listing a de-identified subject ID, COVID-19 status, age in years and sex. Samples came from the ongoing ImmuneRACE study (first 160 participants) plus 1,254 subjects from 6 global collaborators. HLA class I and class II types, where available, came from metadata supplied by the sample provider rather than from assay-based typing. The repertoires were released in a freely available public database meant as a resource for research on the immune response to SARS-CoV-2. The material from the prospective study consisted of cDNA or gDNA derived from T cells, B-cell-depleted T cells, or PBMCs. The dataset comprised deeply sampled blood TCRbeta repertoires from subjects exposed to, actively infected with, or recovered from COVID-19. Study-wide findings and limitations: The amount of clinical and demographic metadata varied by source and participant and was provided uncurated.

At one collaborating source in Seattle, patients were enrolled during active infection and were followed longitudinally through the course of disease. The collaborating institutions used their own protocols to collect whole blood in K2EDTA tubes. For TCRbeta analysis, collaborators shipped samples in one of three forms: frozen whole blood, isolated PBMCs, or DNA extracted from either of those sample types. Details on this clone: Its antigen target is currently unknown. Base qualities are not provided; no much larger clone lies one nucleotide away.

The CDR3 sequence holds 17 residues, the cysteine and phenylalanine included. Here the CDR3 DNA is all that survives: 51 bases in frame from base 1. The V end loses 3 bases and the J end loses 4 bases, and a stretch of 24 bases separates them. The CDR1 and CDR2 encoded by the germline V gene (reference sequence) are DFQATT and SNEGSKA. TCRbeta CDR3 regions were amplified from genomic DNA using the immunoSEQ Assay, a bias-controlled multiplex PCR. Processing in the source paper ran as follows. Nucleated cell counts per sample were estimated from amplification of reference gene primers within the assay. Sequence reads were collapsed and filtered to measure the absolute abundance of every unique TCRbeta CDR3 rearrangement. Productive Simpson clonality was computed per sample as the square root of Simpson's diversity index over productive rearrangements. TCRdb obtained this table from immuneACCESS and retained in-frame rearrangements with V and J assigned. These tables miss some clones; where compared with another copy, unresolved V genes account for less than half of the shortfall, and the remainder is unexplained. V, J and clone size are taken as reported in that table, and D and trimming were inferred from the DNA itself. Present in this sample are 100,000 to 150,000 clones, about 89% of which were seen just once. The ten largest clones represent roughly 4.3% of the sample.

Recombination connected TRBV20-1 to TRBJ1-2; the D gene is possibly TRBD1, with 6 bases matching. Material for sequencing was peripheral blood. This receptor was taken from a man aged 55 to 69 with COVID-19, enrolled during active disease. The CDR3 has the sequence CSASTRPEGERAYGYTF. The DNA reads as follows: TGCAGTGCTAGTACTCGGCCCGAGGGGGAACGGGCCTATGGCTACACCTTC.